This T cell receptor beta chain was sequenced during a study of PD-1 blockade in classical Hodgkin lymphoma. Study overall: Intravenous delivery of nivolumab at 3 mg/kg to patients occurred every 2 weeks.

The protocol was immunoSEQ multiplex PCR, while the TCRdb copy is restricted to in-frame clones and leaves out a portion. The top ten hold 9.7% of the sample, which has some 60,000 clones, roughly nine tenths seen once. This CDR3 spans 15 amino acids. With 5 bases removed from V and 3 bases from J, the gap between germline ends came to 16 bases. CDR1 is LGHNA and CDR2 is YNFKEQ in the germline V gene. Each patient experienced a relapse that followed autologous stem cell transplantation, and brentuximab vedotin exposure varied. The chain combines TRBV4-2 with TRBJ2-5, with a tentative D call TRBD2 (6 bases). The sequence came from a human donor with classical Hodgkin lymphoma. This specimen was peripheral blood mononuclear cells (PBMCs), taken at baseline. The CDR3 protein is CASSTRAGYKETQYF. The CDR3 DNA sequence: TGTGCCAGCAGCACGCGGGCGGGGTACAAAGAGACCCAGTACTTC.